This TCR beta chain emerged from a study of beta chain features in type 1 diabetes. The whole isolated RNA underwent reverse transcription, so sequencing captured expressed TCRB transcripts. The protocol was immunoSEQ multiplex PCR, while the TCRdb copy is restricted to in-frame clones and leaves out a portion. The data contain about 400,000 clones, over 9.5% of them singletons. Study-wide results and limits: A PCR bias possibly favoring shorter templates would apply equally to patients and controls. TCRB CDR3s were moderately but significantly shorter in Type 1 diabetes patients in all four CD4+ subsets. There was a possibility that cDNA sequencing over-represented cells with high TCR expression. More deletions and fewer insertions at VDJ junctions were seen in type 1 diabetes patients. The naive, central memory and Treg TCRB repertoires of patients appeared to be more similar to one another than those of healthy donors.

Notes on this clone: The target antigen is unknown.

V shed 5 bases and J 7 bases; nucleotides not matched to a gene: 17. Looked up from germline, CDR1 is SGHVS and CDR2 is FQNEAQ. The CDR3 has 17 amino acids. This TCR was recovered from a woman younger than 35 with type 1 diabetes. The chain recombines TRBV7-8 with TRBJ2-1, with 7 bases fitting TRBD1. The specimen sequenced was naive CD4+ T cells from blood. CDR3 sequence reads: CASSVVRLLQGVNEQFF. CDR3 DNA sequence: TGTGCCAGCAGCGTCGTAAGGTTATTGCAGGGGGTAAATGAGCAGTTCTTC.